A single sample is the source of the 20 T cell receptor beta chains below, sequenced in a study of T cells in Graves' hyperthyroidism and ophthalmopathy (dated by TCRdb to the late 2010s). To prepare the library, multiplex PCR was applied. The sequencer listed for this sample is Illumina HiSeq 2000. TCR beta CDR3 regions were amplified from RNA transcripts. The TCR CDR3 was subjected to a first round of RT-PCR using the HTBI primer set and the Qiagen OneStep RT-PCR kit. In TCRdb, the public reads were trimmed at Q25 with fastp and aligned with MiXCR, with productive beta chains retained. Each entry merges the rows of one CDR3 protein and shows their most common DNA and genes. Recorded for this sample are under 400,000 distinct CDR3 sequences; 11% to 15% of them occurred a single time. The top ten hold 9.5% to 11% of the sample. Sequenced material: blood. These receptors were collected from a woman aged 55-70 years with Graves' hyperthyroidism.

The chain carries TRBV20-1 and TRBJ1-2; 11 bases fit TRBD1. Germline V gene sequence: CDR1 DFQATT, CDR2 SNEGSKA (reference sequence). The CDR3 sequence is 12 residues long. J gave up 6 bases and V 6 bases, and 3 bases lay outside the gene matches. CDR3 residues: CSATGQGDGYTF. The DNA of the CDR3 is TGCAGTGCCACGGGACAGGGGGATGGCTACACCTTC.

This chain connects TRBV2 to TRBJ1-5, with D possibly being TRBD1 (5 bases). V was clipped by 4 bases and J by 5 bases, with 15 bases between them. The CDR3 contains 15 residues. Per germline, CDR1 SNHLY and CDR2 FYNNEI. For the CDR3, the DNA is TGTGCCAGCAGTGCTTGGGGGGAACGGGATCAGCCCCAGCATTTT. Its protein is CASSAWGERDQPQHF.

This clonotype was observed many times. CDR3 in DNA: TGTGCCAGCAGCCCGCCCAGGGCTAGCGGCCACAATGAGCAGTTCTTC. Its translation: CASSPPRASGHNEQFF. The chain has TRBV7-9 and TRBJ2-1; TRBD2 matches at 7 bases. The germline V gene has CDR1 SEHNR and CDR2 FQNEAQ (reference sequence). The CDR3 runs to 16 residues. Trimming at V came to 5 bases and at J to 5 bases, leaving 12 bases not matched to a gene. The full variable domain, completed using reference TRBV7-9 and TRBJ2-1, is DTGVSQNPRHKITKRGQNVTFRCDPISEHNRLYWYRQTLGQGPEFLTYFQNEAQLEKSRLLSDRFSAERPKGSFSTLEIQRTEQGDSAMYLCASSPPRASGHNEQFFGPGTRLTVL.

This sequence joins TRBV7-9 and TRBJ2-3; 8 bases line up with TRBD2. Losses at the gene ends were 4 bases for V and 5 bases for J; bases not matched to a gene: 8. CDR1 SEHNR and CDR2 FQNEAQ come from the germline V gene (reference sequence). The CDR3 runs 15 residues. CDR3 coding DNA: TGTGCCAGCAGCTCCCGACCCGGGGGGGAAGATACGCAGTATTTT. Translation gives CASSSRPGGEDTQYF.

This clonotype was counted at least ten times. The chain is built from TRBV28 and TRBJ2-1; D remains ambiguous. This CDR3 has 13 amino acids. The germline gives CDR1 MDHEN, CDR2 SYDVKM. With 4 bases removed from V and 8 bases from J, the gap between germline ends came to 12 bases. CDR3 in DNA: TGTGCCAGCAGTTCCATTACTTCGGATGAGCAGTTCTTC. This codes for CASSSITSDEQFF.

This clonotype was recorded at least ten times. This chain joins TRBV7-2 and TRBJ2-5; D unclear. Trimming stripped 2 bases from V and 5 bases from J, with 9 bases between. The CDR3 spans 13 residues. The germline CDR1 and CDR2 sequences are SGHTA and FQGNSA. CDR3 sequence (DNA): TGTGCCAGCAGCTTAAGTAGACGGGAGACCCAGTACTTC. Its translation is CASSLSRRETQYF. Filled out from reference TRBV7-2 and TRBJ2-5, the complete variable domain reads GAGVSQSPSNKVTEKGKDVELRCDPISGHTALYWYRQSLGQGLEFLIYFQGNSAPDKSGLPSDRFSAERTGGSVSTLTIQRTQQEDSAVYLCASSLSRRETQYFGPGTRLLVL.

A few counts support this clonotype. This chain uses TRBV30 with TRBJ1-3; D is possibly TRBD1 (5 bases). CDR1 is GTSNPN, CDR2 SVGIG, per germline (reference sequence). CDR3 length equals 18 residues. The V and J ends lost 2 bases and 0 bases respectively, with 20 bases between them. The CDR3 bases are TGTGCCTGGAGTAAAATTATTGGGGGACGGACCTCTGGAAACACCATATATTTT. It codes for CAWSKIIGGRTSGNTIYF.

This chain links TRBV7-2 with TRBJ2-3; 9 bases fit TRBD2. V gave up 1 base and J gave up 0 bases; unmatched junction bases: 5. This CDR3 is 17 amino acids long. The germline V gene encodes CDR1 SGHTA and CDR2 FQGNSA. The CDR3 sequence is CASSLVALAGSTDTQYF. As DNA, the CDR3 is TGTGCCAGCAGCTTAGTAGCTCTAGCGGGAAGCACAGATACGCAGTATTTT. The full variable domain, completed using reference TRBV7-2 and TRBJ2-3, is GAGVSQSPSNKVTEKGKDVELRCDPISGHTALYWYRQSLGQGLEFLIYFQGNSAPDKSGLPSDRFSAERTGGSVSTLTIQRTQQEDSAVYLCASSLVALAGSTDTQYFGPGTRLTVL.

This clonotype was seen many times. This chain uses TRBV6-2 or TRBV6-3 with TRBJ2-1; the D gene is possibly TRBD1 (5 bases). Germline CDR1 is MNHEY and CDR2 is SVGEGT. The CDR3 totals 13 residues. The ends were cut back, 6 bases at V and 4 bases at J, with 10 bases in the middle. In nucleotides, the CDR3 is TGTGCCAGCAGCGAGACAGCTTACAATGAGCAGTTCTTC. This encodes CASSETAYNEQFF.

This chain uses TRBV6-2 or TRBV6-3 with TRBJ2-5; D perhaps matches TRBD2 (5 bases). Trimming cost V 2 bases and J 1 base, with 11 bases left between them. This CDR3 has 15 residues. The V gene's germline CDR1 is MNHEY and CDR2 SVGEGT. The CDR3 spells CASSYIGGPQETQYF. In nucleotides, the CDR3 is TGTGCCAGCAGTTACATCGGCGGGCCCCAAGAGACCCAGTACTTC.

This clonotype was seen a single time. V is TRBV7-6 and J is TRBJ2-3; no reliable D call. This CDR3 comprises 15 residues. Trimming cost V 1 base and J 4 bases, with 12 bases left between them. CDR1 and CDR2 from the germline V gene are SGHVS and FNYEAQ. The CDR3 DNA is TGTGCCAGCAGCTTAGAGCGAGCCCGCCCAGATACGCAGTATTTT. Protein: CASSLERARPDTQYF.

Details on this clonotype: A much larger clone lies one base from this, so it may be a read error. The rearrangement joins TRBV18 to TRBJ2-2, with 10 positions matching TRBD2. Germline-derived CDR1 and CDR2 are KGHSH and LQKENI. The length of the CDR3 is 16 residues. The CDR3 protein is CTSARLAGESTGELFF. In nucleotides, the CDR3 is TGTACCAGCGCTCGTCTAGCGGGAGAGTCCACCGGGGAGCTGTTTTTT.

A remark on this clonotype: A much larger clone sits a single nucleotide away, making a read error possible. The CDR3 region is CSASDLRDRGSEQFF. CDR3 nucleotide sequence: TGCAGTGCTAGCGACCTCCGGGACAGGGGGTCCGAGCAGTTCTTC. The chain has TRBV20-1 and TRBJ2-1; 11 bases are shared with TRBD1. V lost 3 bases and J lost 10; bases outside the gene matches: 11. Germline values: CDR1 DFQATT, CDR2 SNEGSKA (reference sequence). CDR3 length: 15 amino acids.

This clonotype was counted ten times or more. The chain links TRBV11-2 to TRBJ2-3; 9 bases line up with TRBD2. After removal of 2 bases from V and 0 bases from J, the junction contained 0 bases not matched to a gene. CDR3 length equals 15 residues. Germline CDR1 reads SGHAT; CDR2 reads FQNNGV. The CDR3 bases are TGTGCCAGCAGCTTAACTAGCGGGAGCACAGATACGCAGTATTTT. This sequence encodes CASSLTSGSTDTQYF.

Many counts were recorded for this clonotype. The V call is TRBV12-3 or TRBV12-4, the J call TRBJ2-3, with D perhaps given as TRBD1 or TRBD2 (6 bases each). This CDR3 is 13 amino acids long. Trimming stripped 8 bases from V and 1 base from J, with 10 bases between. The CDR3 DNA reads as TGTGCCAGCGGAGGGGGAGGCACAGATACGCAGTATTTT. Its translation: CASGGGGTDTQYF.

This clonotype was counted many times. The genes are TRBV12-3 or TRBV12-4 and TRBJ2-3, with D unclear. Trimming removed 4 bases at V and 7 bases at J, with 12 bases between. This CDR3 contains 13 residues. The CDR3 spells CASSSRQPHTQYF. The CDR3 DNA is TGTGCCAGCAGTTCTAGACAACCTCATACGCAGTATTTT.

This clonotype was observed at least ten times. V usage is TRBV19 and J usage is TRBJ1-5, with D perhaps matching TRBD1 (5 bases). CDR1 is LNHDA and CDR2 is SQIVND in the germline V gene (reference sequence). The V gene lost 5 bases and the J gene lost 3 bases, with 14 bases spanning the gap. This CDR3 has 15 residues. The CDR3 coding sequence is TGTGCCAGTAGTCAATTGGGGGGAATCAATCAGCCCCAGCATTTT. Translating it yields CASSQLGGINQPQHF.

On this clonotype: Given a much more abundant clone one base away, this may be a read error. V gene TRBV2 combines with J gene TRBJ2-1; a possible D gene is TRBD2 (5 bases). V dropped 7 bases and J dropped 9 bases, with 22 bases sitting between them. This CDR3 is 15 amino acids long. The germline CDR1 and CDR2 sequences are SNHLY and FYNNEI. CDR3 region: CASTLLGLNEGEQFF. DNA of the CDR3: TGTGCCAGCACCCTCTTGGGGTTGAACGAGGGTGAGCAGTTCTTC. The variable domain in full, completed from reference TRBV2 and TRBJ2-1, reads EPEVTQTPSHQVTQMGQEVILRCVPISNHLYFYWYRQILGQKVEFLVSFYNNEISEKSEIFDDQFSVERPDGSNFTLKIRSTKLEDSAMYFCASTLLGLNEGEQFFGPGTRLTVL.

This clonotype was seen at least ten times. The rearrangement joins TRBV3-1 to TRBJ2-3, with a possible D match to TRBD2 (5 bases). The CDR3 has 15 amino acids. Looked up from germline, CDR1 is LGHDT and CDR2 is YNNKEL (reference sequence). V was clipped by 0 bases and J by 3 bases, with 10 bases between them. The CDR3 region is CASSQDPAATDTQYF. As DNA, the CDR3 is TGTGCCAGCAGCCAAGATCCAGCGGCAACAGATACGCAGTATTTT.

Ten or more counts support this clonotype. The CDR3 protein is CAWGPSGTEAFF. DNA of the CDR3: TGTGCCTGGGGACCCTCGGGCACTGAAGCTTTCTTT. The chain carries TRBV30 and TRBJ1-1; D not certain. Germline V lookup: CDR1 GTSNPN, CDR2 SVGIG (reference sequence). Trimming removed 5 bases at V and 4 bases at J, with 11 bases between. The CDR3 is 12 amino acids.